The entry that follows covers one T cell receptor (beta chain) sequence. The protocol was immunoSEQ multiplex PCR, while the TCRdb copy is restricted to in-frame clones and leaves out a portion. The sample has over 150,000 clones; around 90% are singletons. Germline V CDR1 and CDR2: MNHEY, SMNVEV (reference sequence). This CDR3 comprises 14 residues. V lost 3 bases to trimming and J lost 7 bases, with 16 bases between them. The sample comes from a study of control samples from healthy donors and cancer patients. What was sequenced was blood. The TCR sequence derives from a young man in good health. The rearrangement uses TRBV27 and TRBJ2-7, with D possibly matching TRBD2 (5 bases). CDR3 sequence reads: CASSFSAPSGEQYF. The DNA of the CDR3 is TGTGCCAGCAGTTTTAGCGCCCCATCGGGGGAGCAGTACTTC.